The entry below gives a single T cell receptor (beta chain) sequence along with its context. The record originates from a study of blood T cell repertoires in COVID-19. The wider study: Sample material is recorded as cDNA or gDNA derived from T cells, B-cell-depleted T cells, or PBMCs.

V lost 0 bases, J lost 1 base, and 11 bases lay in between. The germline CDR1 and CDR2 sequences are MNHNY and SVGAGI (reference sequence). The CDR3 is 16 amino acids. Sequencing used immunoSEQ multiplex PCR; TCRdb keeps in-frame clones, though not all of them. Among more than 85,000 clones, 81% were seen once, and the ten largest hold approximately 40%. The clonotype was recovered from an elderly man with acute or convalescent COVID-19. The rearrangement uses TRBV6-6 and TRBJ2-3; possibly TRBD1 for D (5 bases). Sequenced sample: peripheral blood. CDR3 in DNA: TGTGCCAGCAGTTACTCCCAGGGTTTAGGCACAGATACGCAGTATTTT. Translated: CASSYSQGLGTDTQYF.